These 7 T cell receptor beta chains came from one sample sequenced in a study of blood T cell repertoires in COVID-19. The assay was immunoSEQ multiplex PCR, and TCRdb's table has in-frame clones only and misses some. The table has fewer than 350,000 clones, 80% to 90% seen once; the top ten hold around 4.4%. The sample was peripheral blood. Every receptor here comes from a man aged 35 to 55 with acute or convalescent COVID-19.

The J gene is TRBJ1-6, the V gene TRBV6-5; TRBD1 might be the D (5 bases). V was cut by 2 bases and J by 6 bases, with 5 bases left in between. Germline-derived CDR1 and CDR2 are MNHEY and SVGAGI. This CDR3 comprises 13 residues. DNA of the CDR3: TGTGCCAGCAGTTACAGGGGTAATTCACCCCTCCACTTT. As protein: CASSYRGNSPLHF.

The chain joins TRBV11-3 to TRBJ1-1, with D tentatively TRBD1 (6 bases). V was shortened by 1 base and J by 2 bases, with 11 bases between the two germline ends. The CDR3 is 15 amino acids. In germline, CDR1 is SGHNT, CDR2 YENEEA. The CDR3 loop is CASSLGGPANTEAFF. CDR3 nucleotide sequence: TGTGCCAGCAGCTTAGGGGGGCCAGCTAACACTGAAGCTTTCTTT.

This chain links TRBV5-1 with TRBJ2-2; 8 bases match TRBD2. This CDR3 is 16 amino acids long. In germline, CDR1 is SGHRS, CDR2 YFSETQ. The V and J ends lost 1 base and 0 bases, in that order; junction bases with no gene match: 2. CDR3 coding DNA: TGCGCCAGCAGCTTGTTGCGGGGGGCGAACACCGGGGAGCTGTTTTTT. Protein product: CASSLLRGANTGELFF.

The CDR3, as DNA: TGTGCCAGCAACCTAGACGGGGTAGTGGGAGATACGCAGTATTTT. This gives the protein CASNLDGVVGDTQYF. The chain combines TRBV5-4 with TRBJ2-3, with D possibly matching TRBD2 (5 bases). V shed 6 bases and J shed 5 bases, with 19 bases lying between them. Germline-derived CDR1 and CDR2 are SGHNT and YYREEE (reference sequence). CDR3 length equals 15 residues. The variable domain in full, with the rest retrieved from reference TRBV5-4 and TRBJ2-3, is ETGVTQSPTHLIKTRGQQVTLRCSSQSGHNTVSWYQQALGQGPQFIFQYYREEENGRGNFPPRFSGLQFPNYSSELNVNALELDDSALYLCASNLDGVVGDTQYFGPGTRLTVL.

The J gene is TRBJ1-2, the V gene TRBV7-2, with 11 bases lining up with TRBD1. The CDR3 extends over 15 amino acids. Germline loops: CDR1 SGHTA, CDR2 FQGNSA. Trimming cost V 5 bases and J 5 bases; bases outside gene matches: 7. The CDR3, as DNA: TGTGCCAGCAGCCAGGACAGGGGGCGGTTATATGGCTACACCTTC. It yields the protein CASSQDRGRLYGYTF.

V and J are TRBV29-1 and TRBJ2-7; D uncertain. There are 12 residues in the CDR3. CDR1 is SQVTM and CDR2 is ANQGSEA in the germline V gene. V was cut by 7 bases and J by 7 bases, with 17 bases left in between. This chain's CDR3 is CSAVLLRGEQYF. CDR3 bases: TGCAGCGCGGTGCTCCTTAGAGGTGAGCAGTACTTC.

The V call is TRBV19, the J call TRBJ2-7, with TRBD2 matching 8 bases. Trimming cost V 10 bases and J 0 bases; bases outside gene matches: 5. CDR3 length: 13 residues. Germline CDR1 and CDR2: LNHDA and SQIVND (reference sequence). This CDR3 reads CATSGGVSYEQYF. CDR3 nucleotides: TGTGCCACCTCCGGGGGGGTCTCCTACGAGCAGTACTTC.